A selection of T cell receptor beta chains follows, all from one sample in a study of cytomegalovirus exposure and HLA in healthy donors. Repertoires were generated with immunoSEQ multiplex PCR, while TCRdb's copy carries only in-frame clones and drops some. The sample records about 150,000 clones, 79% being singletons. Material: PBMCs. Receptors originate from a man in his fifties or sixties in good health and CMV-seropositive. Both conserved end residues are part of each CDR3. The order of the fields is V gene, CDR3 protein.

V gene: TRBV2; CDR3 protein: CASSPWTGGSGYTF
V gene: TRBV27; CDR3 protein: CASSATGTGIPYEQYF
V gene: TRBV19; CDR3 protein: CASSIDIGMQYF
V gene: TRBV5-1; CDR3 protein: CASSSQQGMVEKLFF
V gene: TRBV30; CDR3 protein: CAWSVGGSHYEQYF
V gene: TRBV11-2; CDR3 protein: CASSRGQGLVEQYF
V gene: TRBV5-1; CDR3 protein: CASRNSAVNTGELFF
V gene: TRBV28; CDR3 protein: CASSGGQDEKLFF
V gene: TRBV15; CDR3 protein: CATSRDRGEGIQETQYF
V gene: TRBV29-1; CDR3 protein: CSEVEASSDTQYF
V gene: TRBV6-5; CDR3 protein: CASKLRTSGEQYF
V gene: TRBV27; CDR3 protein: CASSFTGTSAQETQYF
V gene: TRBV5-1; CDR3 protein: CASSSEAVQTSYEQYF
V gene: TRBV6-5; CDR3 protein: CASSSSLQPQHF
V gene: TRBV2; CDR3 protein: CASSRASGGYNEQFF
V gene: TRBV7-2; CDR3 protein: CASSLVPLAETQYF
V gene: TRBV4-2; CDR3 protein: CASTPNGGSHTDTQYF
V gene: TRBV7-9; CDR3 protein: CSSLRGTYNEQFF
V gene: TRBV5-1; CDR3 protein: CASSPRGAIHEQFF
V gene: TRBV9; CDR3 protein: CASSVTLAEYNEQFF
V gene: TRBV5-1; CDR3 protein: CASSLTTSRDTQYF
V gene: TRBV28; CDR3 protein: CASKPGQDSYEQYF
V gene: TRBV10-3; CDR3 protein: CAISPGQETQYF
V gene: TRBV2; CDR3 protein: CASSNTPQTSGSTDTQYF
V gene: TRBV11-2; CDR3 protein: CASSLGAANTEAFF
V gene: TRBV6-5; CDR3 protein: CASSFREPSSYEQYF
V gene: TRBV7-2; CDR3 protein: CASSSGQGYEKLFF
V gene: TRBV28; CDR3 protein: CASSLLGQGRYEQYF
V gene: TRBV27; CDR3 protein: CASSFSDGSSYEQYF
V gene: TRBV7-9; CDR3 protein: CASSSGTTPYNEQFF
V gene: TRBV19; CDR3 protein: CASRGANQPQHF
V gene: TRBV18; CDR3 protein: CASSPQGKGAGQPQHF
V gene: TRBV11-2; CDR3 protein: CASSYGTLQETQYF
V gene: TRBV6-4; CDR3 protein: CASSESGRVPTDTQYF